These T cell receptor beta chains were read from a single sample in a study of blood T cell repertoires in COVID-19. Sequenced by immunoSEQ multiplex PCR; TCRdb stores in-frame clones only, minus some. The sample consists of roughly 7,500 clones, more than 80% of them appearing once. Sequenced sample: peripheral blood. These receptors came from a human donor in a cohort sampled during active COVID-19. CDR3s include the opening cysteine and the closing phenylalanine or tryptophan. D genes are given only for firm matches. Size is stated for part of the rows, as once, few or many counts, or as a class when the clone is expanded.

TRBV10-2	14	NA	TRBJ1-5	NA	TGCGCCAGCAGTGATACAGGTCGCAATCAGCCCCAGCATTTT	CASSDTGRNQPQHF
TRBV20-1	11	NA	TRBJ2-1	NA	TGCAGTGCTTTGCACGGGAGAGGGCAGTTCTTC	CSALHGRGQFF
TRBV2	15	NA	TRBJ1-1	NA	TGTGCCAGCAGTGAAGCGCTGGGCAGCTACACTGAAGCTTTCTTT	CASSEALGSYTEAFF
TRBV12-5	14	NA	TRBJ1-6	TRBD1	TGTGCTAGTGGCCAGGGACAGAGTAATTCACCCCTCCACTTT	CASGQGQSNSPLHF
TRBV7-6	17	NA	TRBJ2-2	TRBD2	TGTGCCAGCAGCTCGAGACGGACTAGCGGGAACACCGGGGAGCTGTTTTTT	CASSSRRTSGNTGELFF
TRBV9	16	NA	TRBJ2-6	NA	TGTGCCAGCAGCGTAGCCGGGGGCTCTGGGGCCAACGTCCTGACTTTC	CASSVAGGSGANVLTF
TRBV6-1	18	NA	TRBJ2-3	NA	TGTGCCAGCAGTGCGCAGAGATTTGCAGGGGCTAGCACAGATACGCAGTATTTT	CASSAQRFAGASTDTQYF
TRBV7-2	18	NA	TRBJ2-6	TRBD1	TGTGCCAGCAGCTTATATGGACAGGGACACTCTGGGGCCAACGTCCTGACTTTC	CASSLYGQGHSGANVLTF
TRBV18	16	NA	TRBJ2-7	TRBD2	TGTGCCAGCTCACGACTAGCGGGGGGAACCGAGAACGAGCAGTACTTC	CASSRLAGGTENEQYF
TRBV10-1	16	NA	TRBJ2-3	TRBD2	TGCGCCAGCAGTGAGCCCGGACTAGCGGGGGGAGATACGCAGTATTTT	CASSEPGLAGGDTQYF
TRBV10-3	15	NA	TRBJ1-2	NA	TGTGCCATCAGTGAGTCGAATCGGGGTTTAGATGGCTACACCTTC	CAISESNRGLDGYTF
TRBV30	16	NA	TRBJ1-5	NA	TGTGCCTGGAGTGTACAGGGCGTGGGCGGCAATCAGCCCCAGCATTTT	CAWSVQGVGGNQPQHF
TRBV28	15	once	TRBJ1-1	TRBD1	TGTGCCAGCAGTCCCCGGGACAGGTTAAACACTGAAGCTTTCTTT	CASSPRDRLNTEAFF
TRBV5-4	14	NA	TRBJ2-3	TRBD2	TGTGCCAGCAGGTTGGCGGGGGGGTCAGATACGCAGTATTTT	CASRLAGGSDTQYF
TRBV19	15	once	TRBJ1-4	NA	TGTGCCAGTAGTATAGGAGTTGCAACTAATGAAAAACTGTTTTTT	CASSIGVATNEKLFF
TRBV5-4	14	NA	TRBJ1-1	NA	TGTGCCAGCAGCTTGATACAGATGAACACTGAAGCTTTCTTT	CASSLIQMNTEAFF
TRBV7-2	15	NA	TRBJ1-6	NA	TGTGCCAGCAGCTTAGTCCCGGGATCGGATTCACCCCTCCACTTT	CASSLVPGSDSPLHF
TRBV12-3/TRBV12-4	13	NA	TRBJ1-2	NA	TGTGCCAGCAGTTTGGCAGGGAACTATGGCTACACCTTC	CASSLAGNYGYTF
TRBV7-9	14	NA	TRBJ2-1	NA	TGTGCCAGCAGTTTGGGGGCCTCCTACAATGAGCAGTTCTTC	CASSLGASYNEQFF
TRBV3-1/TRBV3-2	14	NA	TRBJ2-4	NA	TGTGCCAGCAGCACCCCACTAGCCAAAAACATTCAGTACTTC	CASSTPLAKNIQYF
TRBV5-6	12	few	TRBJ1-5	NA	TGTGCCAGCAGCTCACTTAATCAGCCCCAGCATTTT	CASSSLNQPQHF
TRBV4-1	16	once	TRBJ2-3	NA	TGCGCCAGCAGCCTGGAGGTGGCACTTAGCACAGATACGCAGTATTTT	CASSLEVALSTDTQYF
TRBV7-7	16	medium-sized	TRBJ2-2	TRBD2	TGTGCTAGCAGCTCCGCTAGCGGGATGGGAACCGGGGAGCTGTTTTTT	CASSSASGMGTGELFF
TRBV3-1/TRBV3-2	15	NA	TRBJ2-5	TRBD1	TGTGCCAGCAGCCGGTCGACAGGGAATCAAGAGGCCCAGTACTTC	CASSRSTGNQEAQYF
TRBV5-1	13	NA	TRBJ1-4	NA	TGCGCCAGCAGCCCGGACTCTCGAGAAAAACTGTTTTTT	CASSPDSREKLFF
TRBV4-1	14	NA	TRBJ2-3	NA	TGCGCCAGCAGCCCCCCGGACAGATCAGATACGCAGTATTTT	CASSPPDRSDTQYF
TRBV5-1	15	NA	TRBJ2-1	TRBD2	TGCGCCAGCAGCTTGAGGTCGGGGGGGCTCGATGAGCAGTTCTTC	CASSLRSGGLDEQFF
TRBV10-2	15	NA	TRBJ1-5	TRBD1	TGCGCCAGCAGTGGACAGGGGGGCAGCAATCAGCCCCAGCATTTT	CASSGQGGSNQPQHF
TRBV10-1	13	NA	TRBJ1-1	NA	TGCGCCAGCAGCTTGACAGGGAACACTGAAGCTTTCTTT	CASSLTGNTEAFF
TRBV10-3	13	NA	TRBJ2-3	NA	TGTGCCACTCGCGAGGGGGGCACAGATACGCAGTATTTT	CATREGGTDTQYF
TRBV5-1	13	NA	TRBJ2-7	NA	TGCGCCAGCAGCTTAAACGGTAGATACGAGCAGTACTTC	CASSLNGRYEQYF
TRBV7-9	15	NA	TRBJ1-2	TRBD1	TGTGCCAGCAGCGACCCGGGGACAGGGGCTCGCGGCTACACCTTC	CASSDPGTGARGYTF
TRBV29-1	13	NA	TRBJ2-6	NA	TGCAGCGTCGCTAAGTCTGGGGCCAACGTCCTGACTTTC	CSVAKSGANVLTF
TRBV7-2	15	few	TRBJ2-5	TRBD2	TGTGCCAGCAGGATAGCGGGGGGATCTAAAGAGACCCAGTACTTC	CASRIAGGSKETQYF
TRBV2	15	NA	TRBJ2-3	TRBD1	TGTGCCAGCAGTGACAGGGGGTTGGACACAGATACGCAGTATTTT	CASSDRGLDTDTQYF
TRBV10-3	14	NA	TRBJ1-6	TRBD1	TGTGCCATCAGTACACAGGGGGCGGATTCACCCCTCCACTTT	CAISTQGADSPLHF
TRBV7-8	15	NA	TRBJ2-2	NA	TGTGCCAGCAGAAAAGGAACAGGGATGGGCGGGGAGCTGTTTTTT	CASRKGTGMGGELFF
TRBV2	12	NA	TRBJ2-1	NA	TGTGCCAGCAGGGCAGAGGAAGATGAGCAGTTCTTC	CASRAEEDEQFF
TRBV3-1/TRBV3-2	15	once	TRBJ2-2	NA	TGTGCCAGCAGCCTCGACAGCGCTTCAACCGGGGAGCTGTTTTTT	CASSLDSASTGELFF
TRBV5-1	15	NA	TRBJ2-7	NA	TGCGCCAGCAGCGGGGGACAACTTCCCTCCTACGAGCAGTACTTC	CASSGGQLPSYEQYF
TRBV5-5	13	few	TRBJ1-1	TRBD1	TGTGCCAGCAGCTCTTGGACAGGCAGAGAAGCTTTCTTT	CASSSWTGREAFF
TRBV3-1/TRBV3-2	15	NA	TRBJ2-7	TRBD1	TGTGCCAGCAGCCAACCGACAGGGGGCTCCTACGAGCAGTACTTC	CASSQPTGGSYEQYF
TRBV10-3	14	once	TRBJ1-1	NA	TGTGCCATCAGTGAGGGAGCGGGCAGAAGGGAAGCTTTCTTT	CAISEGAGRREAFF
TRBV5-1	14	NA	TRBJ1-6	NA	TGCGCCAGCAGAGTGGAGGGTACCAATTCACCCCTCCACTTT	CASRVEGTNSPLHF
TRBV5-6	13	NA	TRBJ2-5	NA	TGTGCCAGCAGCCTGGCGGACCAAGAGACCCAGTACTTC	CASSLADQETQYF
TRBV4-1	15	few	TRBJ2-3	NA	TGCGCCAGCAGCCAAGAGGGGGCCAGCACAGATACGCAGTATTTT	CASSQEGASTDTQYF
TRBV18	17	NA	TRBJ2-5	TRBD1	TGTGCCAGCTCACCACCGATAGCAGGGGGCTCGCAAGAGACCCAGTACTTC	CASSPPIAGGSQETQYF
TRBV18	14	NA	TRBJ1-2	TRBD1	TGTGCCAGCTCACCACCGTCGGCCAGGGGGAGCTACACCTTC	CASSPPSARGSYTF
TRBV6-1	15	NA	TRBJ1-6	NA	TGTGCCAGCAGTGAAGCGTCAGGGAACAATTCACCCCTCCACTTT	CASSEASGNNSPLHF
TRBV28	14	few	TRBJ1-1	NA	TGTGCCAGCAGTCCACCGGGGGGCGGCACTGAAGCTTTCTTT	CASSPPGGGTEAFF
TRBV6-5	14	NA	TRBJ1-1	NA	TGTGCCAGCCGGTCGGGAAGGACGAACACTGAAGCTTTCTTT	CASRSGRTNTEAFF
TRBV19	15	few	TRBJ2-1	NA	TGTGCCAGTAGCGAAGGGGGAGGGATCTACAATGAGCAGTTCTTC	CASSEGGGIYNEQFF
TRBV9	16	NA	TRBJ2-3	TRBD2	TGTGCCAGCAGCCTCGGACTAGCGGACCGCACAGATACGCAGTATTTT	CASSLGLADRTDTQYF
TRBV19	14	NA	TRBJ1-1	TRBD1	TGTGCCAGTAACCCCAGGGGGCTGAACACTGAAGCTTTCTTT	CASNPRGLNTEAFF
TRBV27	14	NA	TRBJ1-2	NA	TGTGCCAGCAGACGAAAGACGGAGAGTTATGGCTACACCTTC	CASRRKTESYGYTF